Listed below are T cell receptor beta chains from one sample, sequenced in a study of blood T cell repertoires in COVID-19. The protocol was immunoSEQ multiplex PCR, while the TCRdb copy is restricted to in-frame clones and leaves out a portion. The sample has about 150,000 clones; about 80% are singletons. The sample taken for sequencing was peripheral blood. These receptors all stem from a man between 60 and 75 years old with acute or convalescent COVID-19. The conserved cysteine and the conserved F or W are not part of the CDR3 here. Clone size is given for some rows only: seen once, a few or many times, or a class if the clone is expanded.

v_call cdr3_length clone_size cdr3_aa
TRBV28 11 - ASSFAGTGILF
TRBV6-4 13 once ASSEGGSSIYGYT
TRBV5-5 12 - ASSFDWNNQPQH
TRBV6-6 9 - ATQRVYGYT
TRBV19 13 - ASRETGTVNEKLF
TRBV14 13 few ASSQGRGWDTEAF
TRBV19 12 - ASSPRTSGYEQY
TRBV4-2 13 once ASSQVVGTGGGYT
TRBV3-1/TRBV3-2 13 - ASSQDRTITETQY
TRBV24-1 14 - ATSEDTETSTDTQY
TRBV7-9 13 - ASSLGGNSNQPQH
TRBV5-1 11 - ASGRGPQDTQY
TRBV20-1 11 - SASRGDFDGYT